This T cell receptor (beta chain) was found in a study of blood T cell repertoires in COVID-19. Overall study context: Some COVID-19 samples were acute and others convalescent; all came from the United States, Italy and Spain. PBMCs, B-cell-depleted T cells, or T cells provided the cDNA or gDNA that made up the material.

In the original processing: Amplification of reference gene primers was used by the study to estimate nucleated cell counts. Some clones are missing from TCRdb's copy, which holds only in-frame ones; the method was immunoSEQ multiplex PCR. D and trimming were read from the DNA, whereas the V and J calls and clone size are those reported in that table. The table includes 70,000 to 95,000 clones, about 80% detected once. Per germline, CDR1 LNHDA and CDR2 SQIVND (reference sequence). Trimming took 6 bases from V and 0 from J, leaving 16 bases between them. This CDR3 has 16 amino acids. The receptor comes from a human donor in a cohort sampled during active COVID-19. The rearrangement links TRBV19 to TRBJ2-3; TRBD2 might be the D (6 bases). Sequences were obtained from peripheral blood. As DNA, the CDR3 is TGTGCCAGTAGGCTAGTTAGCGGAAGTAGCACAGATACGCAGTATTTT. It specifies CASRLVSGSSTDTQYF.